This T cell receptor beta chain was captured by sequencing in a study of shared clonotypes between healthy human individuals. About 30,000 T cell genomes (roughly 190 ng DNA) went into each sorted-subset replicate. Authors' processing steps: Without quality scores, immunoSEQ junctional reads could not be filtered like full-length reads. The assay was immunoSEQ multiplex PCR, and TCRdb's table has in-frame clones only and misses some. The V and J calls and clone size were taken over from that table, and D and trimming were inferred from the DNA. The table includes approximately 2,300,000 clones, just under 95% detected once. Concerning this clone: Its antigen is unknown.

CDR3 length: 17 residues. V gave up 8 bases and J gave up 0 bases; unmatched junction bases: 4. Germline assignment: CDR1 MDHEN and CDR2 SYDVKM. General study results and limits: Generation probability values for non-shared clonotypes were lower than those for clonotypes shared by all four donors.

The sample taken for sequencing was naive CD4+ T cells from PBMCs. Regarding subset: CD45RA+ positively selected. The chain couples TRBV28 to TRBJ2-6, with TRBD2 identical over 13 bases. The TCR was taken from a man younger than 35 in good health. Some clones in this sample may be carry-over from other donors' samples. The CDR3: CASQGLAGVSGANVLTF. DNA of the CDR3: TGTGCCAGCCAAGGACTAGCGGGAGTCTCTGGGGCCAACGTCCTGACTTTC.